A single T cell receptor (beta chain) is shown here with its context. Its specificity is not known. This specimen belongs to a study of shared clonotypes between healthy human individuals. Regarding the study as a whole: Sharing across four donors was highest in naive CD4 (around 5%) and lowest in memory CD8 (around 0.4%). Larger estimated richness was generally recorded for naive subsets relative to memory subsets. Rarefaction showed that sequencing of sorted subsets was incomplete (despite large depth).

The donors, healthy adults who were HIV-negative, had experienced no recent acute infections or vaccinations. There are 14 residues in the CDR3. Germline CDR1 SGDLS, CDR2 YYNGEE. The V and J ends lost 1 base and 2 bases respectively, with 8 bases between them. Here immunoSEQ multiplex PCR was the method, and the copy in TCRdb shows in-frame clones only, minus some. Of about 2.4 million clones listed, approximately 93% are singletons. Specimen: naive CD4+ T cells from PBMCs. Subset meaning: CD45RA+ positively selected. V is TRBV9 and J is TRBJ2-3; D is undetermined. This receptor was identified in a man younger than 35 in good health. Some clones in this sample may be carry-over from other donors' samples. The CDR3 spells CASSVLTDTDTQYF. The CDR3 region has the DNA TGTGCCAGCAGCGTACTGACTGACACAGATACGCAGTATTTT. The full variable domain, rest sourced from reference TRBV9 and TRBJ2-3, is DSGVTQTPKHLITATGQRVTLRCSPRSGDLSVYWYQQSLDQGLQFLIQYYNGEERAKGNILERFSAQQFPDLHSELNLSSLELGDSALYFCASSVLTDTDTQYFGPGTRLTVL.